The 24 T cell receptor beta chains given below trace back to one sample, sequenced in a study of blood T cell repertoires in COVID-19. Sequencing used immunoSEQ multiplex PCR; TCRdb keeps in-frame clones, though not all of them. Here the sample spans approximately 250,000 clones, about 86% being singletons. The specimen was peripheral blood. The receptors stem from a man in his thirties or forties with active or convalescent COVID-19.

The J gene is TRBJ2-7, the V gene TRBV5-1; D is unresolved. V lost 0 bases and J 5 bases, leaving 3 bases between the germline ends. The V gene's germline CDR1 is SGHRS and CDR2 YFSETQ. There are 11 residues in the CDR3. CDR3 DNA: TGCGCCAGCAGCTTGGCCAACGAGCAGTACTTC. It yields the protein CASSLANEQYF.

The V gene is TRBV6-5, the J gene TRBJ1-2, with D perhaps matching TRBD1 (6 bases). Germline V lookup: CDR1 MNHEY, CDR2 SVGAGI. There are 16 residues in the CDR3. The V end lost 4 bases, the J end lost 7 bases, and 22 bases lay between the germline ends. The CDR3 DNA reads TGTGCCAGCAGTTCATCAGGGGTCCTGACCTATTTTGGCTACACCTTC. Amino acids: CASSSSGVLTYFGYTF.

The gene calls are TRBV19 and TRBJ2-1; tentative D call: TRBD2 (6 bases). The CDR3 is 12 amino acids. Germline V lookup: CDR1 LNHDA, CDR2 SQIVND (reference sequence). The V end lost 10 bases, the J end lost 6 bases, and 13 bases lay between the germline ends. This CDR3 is CATAEGFNEQFF. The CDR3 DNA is TGTGCCACGGCGGAGGGGTTCAATGAGCAGTTCTTC.

The CDR3 loop is CASSQTGVGETQYF. The CDR3 DNA reads as TGCGCCAGCAGCCAAACAGGGGTAGGAGAGACCCAGTACTTC. The chain couples TRBV4-1 to TRBJ2-5; TRBD1 agrees at 7 bases. CDR1 and CDR2 (germline): MGHRA, YSYEKL. This CDR3 is 14 amino acids long. With 2 bases clipped from V and 4 bases from J, the junction kept 4 bases outside the gene matches.

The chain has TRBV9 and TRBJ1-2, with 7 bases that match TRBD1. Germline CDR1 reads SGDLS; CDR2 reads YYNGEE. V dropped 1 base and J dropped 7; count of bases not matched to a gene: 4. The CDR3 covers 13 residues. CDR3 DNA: TGTGCCAGCAGCGTATTAGGGGGCGGTGGCTACACCTTC. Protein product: CASSVLGGGGYTF.

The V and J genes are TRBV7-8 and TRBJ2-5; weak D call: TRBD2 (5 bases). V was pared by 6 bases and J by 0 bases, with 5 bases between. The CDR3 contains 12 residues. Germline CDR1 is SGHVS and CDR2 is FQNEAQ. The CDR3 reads CASRRDQETQYF. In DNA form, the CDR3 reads TGTGCCAGCAGGCGGGACCAAGAGACCCAGTACTTC.

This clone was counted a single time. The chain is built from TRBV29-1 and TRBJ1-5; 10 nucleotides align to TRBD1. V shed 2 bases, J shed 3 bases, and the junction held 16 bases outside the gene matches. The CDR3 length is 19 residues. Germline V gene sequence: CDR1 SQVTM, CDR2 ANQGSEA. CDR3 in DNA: TGCAGCGTTGAATACATTCGGTCCGGGACAGGGGCTATCAATCAGCCCCAGCATTTT. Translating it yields CSVEYIRSGTGAINQPQHF.

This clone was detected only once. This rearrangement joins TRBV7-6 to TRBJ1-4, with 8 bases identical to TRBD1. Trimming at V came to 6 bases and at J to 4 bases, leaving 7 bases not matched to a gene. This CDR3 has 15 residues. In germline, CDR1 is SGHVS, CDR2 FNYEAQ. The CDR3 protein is CASSKTGGYNEKLFF. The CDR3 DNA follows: TGTGCCAGCAGTAAAACAGGGGGATATAATGAAAAACTGTTTTTT.

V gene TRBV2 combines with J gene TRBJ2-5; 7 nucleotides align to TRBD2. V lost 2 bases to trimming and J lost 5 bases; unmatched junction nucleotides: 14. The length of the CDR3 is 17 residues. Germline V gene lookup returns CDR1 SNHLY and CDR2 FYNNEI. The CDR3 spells CASSEMLGGGTWETQYF. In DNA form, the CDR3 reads TGTGCCAGCAGTGAAATGCTGGGGGGGGGAACTTGGGAGACCCAGTACTTC. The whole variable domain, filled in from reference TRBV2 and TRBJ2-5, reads EPEVTQTPSHQVTQMGQEVILRCVPISNHLYFYWYRQILGQKVEFLVSFYNNEISEKSEIFDDQFSVERPDGSNFTLKIRSTKLEDSAMYFCASSEMLGGGTWETQYFGPGTRLLVL.

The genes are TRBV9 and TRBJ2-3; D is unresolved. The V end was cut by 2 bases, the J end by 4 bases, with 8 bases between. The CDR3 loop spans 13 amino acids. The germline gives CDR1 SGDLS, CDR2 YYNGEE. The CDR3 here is CASSVQVSDTQYF. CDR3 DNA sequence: TGTGCCAGCAGCGTCCAGGTTTCAGATACGCAGTATTTT.

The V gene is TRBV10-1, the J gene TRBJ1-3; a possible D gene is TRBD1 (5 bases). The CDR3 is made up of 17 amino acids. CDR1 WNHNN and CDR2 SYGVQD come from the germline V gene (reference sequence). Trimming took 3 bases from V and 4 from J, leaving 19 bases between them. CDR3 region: CASSDEIRVGIGNTIYF. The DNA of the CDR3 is TGCGCCAGCAGTGACGAAATCAGGGTGGGGATAGGAAACACCATATATTTT.

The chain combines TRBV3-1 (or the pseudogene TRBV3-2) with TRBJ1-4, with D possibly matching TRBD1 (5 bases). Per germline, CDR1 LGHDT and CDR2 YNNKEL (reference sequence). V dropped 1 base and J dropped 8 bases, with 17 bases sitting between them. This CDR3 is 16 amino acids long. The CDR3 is CASSQGVGLRGEKLFF. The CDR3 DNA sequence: TGTGCCAGCAGCCAAGGTGTGGGGTTAAGGGGAGAAAAACTGTTTTTT.

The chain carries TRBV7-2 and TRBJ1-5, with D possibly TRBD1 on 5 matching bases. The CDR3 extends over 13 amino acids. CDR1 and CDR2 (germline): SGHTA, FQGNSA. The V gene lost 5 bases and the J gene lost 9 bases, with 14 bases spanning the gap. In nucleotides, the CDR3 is TGTGCCAGCAGCGTAGACAGTGCTCGGCCCCAGCATTTT. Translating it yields CASSVDSARPQHF.

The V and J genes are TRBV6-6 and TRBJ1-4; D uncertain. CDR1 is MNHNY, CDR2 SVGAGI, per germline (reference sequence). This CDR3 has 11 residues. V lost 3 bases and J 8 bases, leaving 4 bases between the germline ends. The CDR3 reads CASSYSEKLFF. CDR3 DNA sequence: TGTGCCAGCAGTTATAGCGAAAAACTGTTTTTT.

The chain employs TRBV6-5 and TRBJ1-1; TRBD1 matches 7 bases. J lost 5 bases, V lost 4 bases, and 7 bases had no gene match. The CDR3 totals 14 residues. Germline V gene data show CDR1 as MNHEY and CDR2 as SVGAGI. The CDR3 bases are TGTGCCAGCAGTTCCGCAGGGGGAATTACTGAAGCTTTCTTT. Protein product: CASSSAGGITEAFF.

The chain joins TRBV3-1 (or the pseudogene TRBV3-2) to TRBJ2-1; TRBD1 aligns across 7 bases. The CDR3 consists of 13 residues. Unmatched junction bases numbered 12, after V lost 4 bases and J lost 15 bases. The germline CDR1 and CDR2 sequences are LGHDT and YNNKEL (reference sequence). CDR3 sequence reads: CASSPTPRDSGFF. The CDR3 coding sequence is TGTGCCAGCAGCCCAACTCCCCGGGACAGTGGGTTCTTC.

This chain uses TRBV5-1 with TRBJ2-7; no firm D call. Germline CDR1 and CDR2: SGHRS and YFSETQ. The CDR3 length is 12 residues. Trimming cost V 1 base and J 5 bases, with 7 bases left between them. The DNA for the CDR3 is TGCGCCAGCAGCTTGAGTTCTAACGAGCAGTACTTC. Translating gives CASSLSSNEQYF.

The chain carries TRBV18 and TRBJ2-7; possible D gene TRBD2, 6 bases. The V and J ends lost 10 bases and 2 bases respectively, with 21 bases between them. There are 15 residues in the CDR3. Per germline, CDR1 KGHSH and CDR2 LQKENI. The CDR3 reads CAKYYSRRGTYEQYF. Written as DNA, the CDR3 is TGTGCCAAGTATTACTCCCGGCGGGGCACCTACGAGCAGTACTTC.

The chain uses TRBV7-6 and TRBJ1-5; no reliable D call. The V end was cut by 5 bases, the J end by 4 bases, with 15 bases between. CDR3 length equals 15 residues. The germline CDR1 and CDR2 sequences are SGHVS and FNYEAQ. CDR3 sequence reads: CASSDDLFGNQPQHF. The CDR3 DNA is TGTGCCAGCAGCGACGACCTTTTCGGGAATCAGCCCCAGCATTTT.

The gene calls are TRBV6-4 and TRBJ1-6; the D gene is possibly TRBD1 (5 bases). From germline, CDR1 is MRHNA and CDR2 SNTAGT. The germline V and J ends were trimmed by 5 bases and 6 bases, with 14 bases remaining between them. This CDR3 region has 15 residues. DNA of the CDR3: TGTGCCAGCAGTCCCCGGGTTGACAGTAATTCACCCCTCCACTTT. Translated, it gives CASSPRVDSNSPLHF.

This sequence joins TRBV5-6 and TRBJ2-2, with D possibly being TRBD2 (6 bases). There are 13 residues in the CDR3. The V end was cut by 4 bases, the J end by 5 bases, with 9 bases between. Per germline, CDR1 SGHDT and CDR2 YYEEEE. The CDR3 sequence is CASSVGGTGELFF. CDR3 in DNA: TGTGCCAGCAGCGTCGGGGGAACCGGGGAGCTGTTTTTT.

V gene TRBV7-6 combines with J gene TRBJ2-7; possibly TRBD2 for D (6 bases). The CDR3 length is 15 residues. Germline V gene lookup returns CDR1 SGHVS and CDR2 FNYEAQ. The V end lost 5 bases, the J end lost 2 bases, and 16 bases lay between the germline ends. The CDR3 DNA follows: TGTGCCAGCAGCCAACAGGAGGGGAGAGCCTACGAGCAGTACTTC. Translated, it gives CASSQQEGRAYEQYF.

The CDR3 is CAWNYDSRVEKLFF. CDR3 nucleotides: TGTGCCTGGAACTATGACAGTCGGGTTGAAAAACTGTTTTTT. The chain couples TRBV30 to TRBJ1-4; maybe TRBD1 (5 bases). CDR1 is GTSNPN and CDR2 is SVGIG in the germline V gene (reference sequence). V dropped 4 bases and J dropped 7 bases, with 16 bases sitting between them. This CDR3 has 14 amino acids.

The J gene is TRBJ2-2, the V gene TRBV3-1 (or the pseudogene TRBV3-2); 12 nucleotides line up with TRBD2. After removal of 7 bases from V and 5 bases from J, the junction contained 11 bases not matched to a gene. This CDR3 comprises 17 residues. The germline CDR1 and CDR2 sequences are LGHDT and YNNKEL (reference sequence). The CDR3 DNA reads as TGTGCCAGCACCCCCCCAACTAGCGGGGGGTATACCGGGGAGCTGTTTTTT. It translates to CASTPPTSGGYTGELFF.